This TCR beta chain was sequenced during a study of PD-1 blockade in classical Hodgkin lymphoma. General observations from the study: Diversity in CD4+ TCRs, unlike that measured in CD8+ TCRs, had risen significantly by C4D1.

The CDR3 consists of 14 residues. V gave up 2 bases and J gave up 0 bases, with 9 bases separating them. Germline values: CDR1 SGHDT, CDR2 YYEEEE. Repertoires were generated with immunoSEQ multiplex PCR, while TCRdb's copy carries only in-frame clones and drops some. The repertoire holds 15,000 to 20,000 clones, with about four fifths as singletons. There are a few counts of this clone. Its specificity is unknown. Each and every patient relapsed after autologous stem cell transplantation, and patients got differing brentuximab vedotin exposure. The sequence was collected from a human donor with classical Hodgkin lymphoma. The chain employs TRBV5-6 and TRBJ2-7, with D perhaps matching TRBD1 or TRBD2 (6 bases each). The source was peripheral blood mononuclear cells (PBMCs), collected at baseline. Written as DNA, the CDR3 is TGTGCCAGCAGCTTTGGGGGGCCCTCCTACGAGCAGTACTTC. Translating gives CASSFGGPSYEQYF. The full variable domain, completed using reference TRBV5-6 and TRBJ2-7, is DAGVTQSPTHLIKTRGQQVTLRCSPKSGHDTVSWYQQALGQGPQFIFQYYEEEERQRGNFPDRFSGHQFPNYSSELNVNALLLGDSALYLCASSFGGPSYEQYFGPGTRLTVT.